One sample yielded the 9 T cell receptor beta chains listed below, sequenced in a study of blood T cell repertoires in COVID-19. Only in-frame clones appear in the TCRdb table, and some are missing; sequencing was by immunoSEQ multiplex PCR. Of some 210,000 clones listed, 92% are singletons. Material: peripheral blood. Receptors originate from a man aged 55 to 70 with COVID-19, enrolled during active disease.

V and J are TRBV7-2 and TRBJ2-2, with TRBD1 matching over 8 bases. This CDR3 is 15 amino acids long. The J segment lost 5 bases and the V segment lost 5 bases, leaving 7 bases of the junction unmatched. Germline values: CDR1 SGHTA, CDR2 FQGNSA. DNA for the CDR3: TGTGCCAGCAGCCTACAGGGGGTAGGGACCGGGGAGCTGTTTTTT. Protein sequence: CASSLQGVGTGELFF.

The chain combines TRBV28 with TRBJ1-4; 7 nucleotides line up with TRBD1. Germline CDR1 reads MDHEN; CDR2 reads SYDVKM. Losses at the gene ends were 5 bases for V and 0 bases for J; bases not matched to a gene: 6. This CDR3 is built from 16 residues. The CDR3 loop is CASSIDRAPTNEKLFF. CDR3 DNA: TGTGCCAGCAGTATCGACAGGGCCCCAACTAATGAAAAACTGTTTTTT.

This rearrangement joins TRBV10-2 to TRBJ2-7; 7 positions match TRBD1. CDR1 is WSHSY, CDR2 SAAADI, per germline. There are 13 residues in the CDR3. The ends lost 10 bases at V and 6 bases at J; junction bases unmatched: 12. The chain's CDR3 is CATLNRGSSEQYF. Here the CDR3 DNA reads TGCGCCACCTTGAACAGGGGCTCTTCCGAGCAGTACTTC.

The V gene is TRBV11-3, the J gene TRBJ2-2; D not resolved. CDR1 and CDR2 (germline): SGHNT, YENEEA. V gave up 6 bases and J gave up 8 bases, with 13 bases separating them. CDR3 length: 13 amino acids. CDR3 DNA: TGTGCCAGCAGGACGACTGGGTCAGGGGAGCTGTTTTTT. It yields the protein CASRTTGSGELFF.

V usage is TRBV5-1 and J usage is TRBJ2-5; TRBD1 agrees at 9 bases. The V gene's germline CDR1 is SGHRS and CDR2 YFSETQ. CDR3 length: 14 residues. V gave up 4 bases and J gave up 5 bases; unmatched junction bases: 6. The CDR3 loop is CASSPTGGRETQYF. In DNA, the CDR3 is TGCGCCAGCAGCCCCACAGGGGGCAGGGAGACCCAGTACTTC.

V and J are TRBV16 and TRBJ1-1, with D possibly being TRBD1 (6 bases). The CDR3 has 14 residues. The germline V gene encodes CDR1 KGHSY and CDR2 FQNENV. The V end was cut by 3 bases, the J end by 2 bases, with 10 bases between. The CDR3 loop reads CASSQQTGNTEAFF. CDR3 sequence (DNA): TGTGCCAGCAGCCAGCAGACAGGAAACACTGAAGCTTTCTTT.

CDR3 region: CATSSGRIYQPQHF. The CDR3, as DNA: TGTGCCACCAGTTCCGGCAGGATCTATCAGCCCCAGCATTTT. This sequence joins TRBV15 and TRBJ1-5; D call uncertain. The CDR3 covers 14 residues. V was clipped by 6 bases and J by 5 bases, with 14 bases between them. The germline V gene has CDR1 LNHNV and CDR2 YYDKDF (reference sequence).

CDR3 sequence: CASGTGWRSEQFF. DNA of the CDR3: TGTGCCTCCGGGACAGGGTGGCGGAGTGAGCAGTTCTTC. The chain is built from TRBV30 and TRBJ2-1; 9 bases match TRBD1. The V and J ends lost 7 bases and 9 bases, in that order; junction bases with no gene match: 10. This CDR3 contains 13 residues. The germline CDR1 and CDR2 sequences are GTSNPN and SVGIG (reference sequence).

The J gene is TRBJ2-7, the V gene TRBV5-6, with 9 nucleotides matching TRBD1. The J segment lost 0 bases and the V segment lost 4 bases, leaving 5 bases of the junction unmatched. The CDR3 is made up of 15 amino acids. The germline CDR1 and CDR2 sequences are SGHDT and YYEEEE. CDR3 region: CASSPGTGSSYEQYF. The CDR3 DNA reads TGTGCCAGCAGCCCTGGGACAGGGAGCTCCTACGAGCAGTACTTC.